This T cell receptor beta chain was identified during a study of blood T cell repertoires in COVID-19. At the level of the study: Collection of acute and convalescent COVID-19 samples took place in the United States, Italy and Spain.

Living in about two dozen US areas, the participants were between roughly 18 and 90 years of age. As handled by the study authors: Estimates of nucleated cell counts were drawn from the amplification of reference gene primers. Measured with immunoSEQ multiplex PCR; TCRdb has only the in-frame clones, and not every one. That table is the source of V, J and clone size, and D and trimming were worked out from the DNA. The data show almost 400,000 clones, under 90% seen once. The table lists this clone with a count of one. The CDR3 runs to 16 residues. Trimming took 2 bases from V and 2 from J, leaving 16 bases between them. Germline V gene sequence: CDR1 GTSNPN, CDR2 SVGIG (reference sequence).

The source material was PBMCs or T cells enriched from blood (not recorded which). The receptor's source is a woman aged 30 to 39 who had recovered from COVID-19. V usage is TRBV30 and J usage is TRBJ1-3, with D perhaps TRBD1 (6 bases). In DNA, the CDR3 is TGTGCCTGGAGTCCTATTCGGGGGGCTCCTGGAAACACCATATATTTT. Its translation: CAWSPIRGAPGNTIYF.